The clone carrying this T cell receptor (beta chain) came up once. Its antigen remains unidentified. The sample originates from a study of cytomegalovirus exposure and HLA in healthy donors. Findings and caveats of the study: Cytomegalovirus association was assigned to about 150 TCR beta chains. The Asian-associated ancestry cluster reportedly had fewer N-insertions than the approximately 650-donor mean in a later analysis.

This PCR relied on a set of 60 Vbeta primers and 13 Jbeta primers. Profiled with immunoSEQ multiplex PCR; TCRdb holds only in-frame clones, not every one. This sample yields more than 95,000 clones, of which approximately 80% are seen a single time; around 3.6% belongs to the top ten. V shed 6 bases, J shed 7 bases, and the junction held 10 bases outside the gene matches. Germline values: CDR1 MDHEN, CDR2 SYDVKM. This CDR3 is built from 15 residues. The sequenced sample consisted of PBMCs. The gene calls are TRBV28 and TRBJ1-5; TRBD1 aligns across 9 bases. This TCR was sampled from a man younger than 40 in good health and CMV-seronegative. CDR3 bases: TGTGCCAGCAGCCCGGGACAGGGAATCAGACAGCCCCAGCATTTT. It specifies CASSPGQGIRQPQHF.